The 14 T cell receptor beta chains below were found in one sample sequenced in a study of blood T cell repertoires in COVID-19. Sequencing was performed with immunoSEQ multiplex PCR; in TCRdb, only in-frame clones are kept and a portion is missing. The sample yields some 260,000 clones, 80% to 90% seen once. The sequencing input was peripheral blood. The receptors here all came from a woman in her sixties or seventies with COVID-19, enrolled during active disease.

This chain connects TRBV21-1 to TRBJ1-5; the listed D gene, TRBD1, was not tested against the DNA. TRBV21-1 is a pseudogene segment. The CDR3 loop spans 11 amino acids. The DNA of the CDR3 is TGTGCCAGCAGCACTCCGGGACAGGGGAGTTTT. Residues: CASSTPGQGSF.

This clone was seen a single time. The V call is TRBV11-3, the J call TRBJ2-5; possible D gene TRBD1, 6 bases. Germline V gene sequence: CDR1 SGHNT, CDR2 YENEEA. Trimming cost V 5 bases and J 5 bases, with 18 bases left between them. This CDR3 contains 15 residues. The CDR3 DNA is TGTGCCAGCAGCCAACAGACAGGTCCCTGGGAGACCCAGTACTTC. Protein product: CASSQQTGPWETQYF.

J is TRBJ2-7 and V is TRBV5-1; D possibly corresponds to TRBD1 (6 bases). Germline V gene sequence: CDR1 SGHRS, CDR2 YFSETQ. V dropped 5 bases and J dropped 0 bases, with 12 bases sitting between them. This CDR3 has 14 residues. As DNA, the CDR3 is TGCGCCAGCAGAACGGGGACAACCTCCTACGAGCAGTACTTC. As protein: CASRTGTTSYEQYF.

This CDR3 reads CASGERGGGDTEAFF. Here the CDR3 DNA reads TGTGCTAGTGGGGAACGAGGGGGAGGGGACACTGAAGCTTTCTTT. The chain is built from TRBV12-5 and TRBJ1-1, with TRBD1 as a possible D gene (6 bases). The CDR3 loop spans 15 amino acids. Germline V gene lookup returns CDR1 LGHNT and CDR2 FRNRAP. V lost 6 bases and J 3 bases, leaving 17 bases between the germline ends. The full variable domain, completed using reference TRBV12-5 and TRBJ1-1, is DARVTQTPRHKVTEMGQEVTMRCQPILGHNTVFWYRQTMMQGLELLAYFRNRAPLDDSGMPKDRFSAEMPDATLATLKIQPSEPRDSAVYFCASGERGGGDTEAFFGQGTRLTVV.

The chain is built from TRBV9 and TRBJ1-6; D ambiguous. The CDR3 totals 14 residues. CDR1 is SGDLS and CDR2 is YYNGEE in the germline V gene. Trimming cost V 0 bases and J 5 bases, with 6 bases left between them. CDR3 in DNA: TGTGCCAGCAGCGTAGAACAGAATAATTCACCCCTCCACTTT. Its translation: CASSVEQNNSPLHF.

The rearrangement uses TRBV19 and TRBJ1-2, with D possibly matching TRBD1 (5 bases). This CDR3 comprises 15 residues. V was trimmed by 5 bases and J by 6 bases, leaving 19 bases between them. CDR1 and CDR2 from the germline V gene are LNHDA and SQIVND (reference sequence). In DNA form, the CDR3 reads TGTGCCAGTAGTCATAGCACACAGGAGTGGCATGGCTACACCTTC. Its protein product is CASSHSTQEWHGYTF.

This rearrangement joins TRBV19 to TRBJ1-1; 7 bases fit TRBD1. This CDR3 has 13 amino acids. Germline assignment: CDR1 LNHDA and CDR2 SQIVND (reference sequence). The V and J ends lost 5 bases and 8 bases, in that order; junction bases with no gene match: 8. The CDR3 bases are TGTGCCAGTAGTCGGTACAGGGGACAGGAAGCTTTCTTT. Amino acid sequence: CASSRYRGQEAFF.

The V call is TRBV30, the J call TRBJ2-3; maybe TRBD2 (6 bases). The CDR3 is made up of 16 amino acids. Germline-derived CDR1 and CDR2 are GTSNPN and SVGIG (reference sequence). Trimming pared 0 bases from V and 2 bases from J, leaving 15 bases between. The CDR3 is CAWSVQWDLNTDTQYF. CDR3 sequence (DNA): TGTGCCTGGAGTGTACAATGGGACTTGAACACAGATACGCAGTATTTT.

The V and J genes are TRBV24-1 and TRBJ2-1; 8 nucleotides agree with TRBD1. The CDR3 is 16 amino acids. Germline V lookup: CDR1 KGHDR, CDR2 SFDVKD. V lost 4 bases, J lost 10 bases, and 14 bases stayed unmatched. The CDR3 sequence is CATSDLQTGAVGEQFF. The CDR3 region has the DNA TGTGCCACCAGTGACCTCCAGACAGGGGCGGTAGGCGAGCAGTTCTTC.

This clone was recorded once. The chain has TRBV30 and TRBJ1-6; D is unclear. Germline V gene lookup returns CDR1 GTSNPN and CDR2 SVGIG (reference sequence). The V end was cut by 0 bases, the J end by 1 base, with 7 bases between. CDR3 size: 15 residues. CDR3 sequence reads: CAWSVFESYNSPLHF. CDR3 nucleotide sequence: TGTGCCTGGAGTGTTTTCGAGTCCTATAATTCACCCCTCCACTTT.

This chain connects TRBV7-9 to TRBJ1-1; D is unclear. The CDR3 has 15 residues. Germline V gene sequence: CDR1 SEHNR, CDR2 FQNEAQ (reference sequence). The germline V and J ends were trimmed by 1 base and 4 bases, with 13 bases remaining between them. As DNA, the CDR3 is TGTGCCAGCAGCTTAGGAGCCCTCCCGGGCACTGAAGCTTTCTTT. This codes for CASSLGALPGTEAFF.

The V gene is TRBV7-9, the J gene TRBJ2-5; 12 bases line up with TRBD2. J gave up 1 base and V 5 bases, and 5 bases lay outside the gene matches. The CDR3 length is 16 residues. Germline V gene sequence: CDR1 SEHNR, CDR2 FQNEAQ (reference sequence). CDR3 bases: TGTGCCAGCAGCCCGAGACTAGCGGGGGCCCAAGAGACCCAGTACTTC. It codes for CASSPRLAGAQETQYF.

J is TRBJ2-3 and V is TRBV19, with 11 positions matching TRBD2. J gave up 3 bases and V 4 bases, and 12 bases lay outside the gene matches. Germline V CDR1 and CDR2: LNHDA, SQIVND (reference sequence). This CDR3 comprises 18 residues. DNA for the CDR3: TGTGCCAGTAGTACCCTTCTACTAGCGGGAGAGGCTACAGATACGCAGTATTTT. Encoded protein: CASSTLLLAGEATDTQYF.

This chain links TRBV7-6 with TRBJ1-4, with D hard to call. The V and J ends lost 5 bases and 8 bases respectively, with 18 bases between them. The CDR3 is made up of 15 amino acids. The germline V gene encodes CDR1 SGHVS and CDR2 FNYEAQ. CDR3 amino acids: CASSPRRVSGEKLFF. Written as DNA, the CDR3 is TGTGCCAGCAGCCCGAGACGGGTCAGTGGGGAAAAACTGTTTTTT.